The clone carrying this TCR beta chain was observed a single time. The data originate from a study of T cell changes during pregnancy in multiple sclerosis. Germline lookup yields CDR1 SGHAT and CDR2 FQNNGV. V shed 1 base and J shed 4 bases, with 8 bases lying between them. The CDR3 runs 14 residues. The protocol was immunoSEQ multiplex PCR, while the TCRdb copy is restricted to in-frame clones and leaves out a portion. The sample includes over 85,000 clones, 91% of them seen just once. The origin of this receptor is a female donor in good health, enrolled as a control in a pregnancy study. Here the sequenced sample was peripheral blood, taken after pregnancy. This chain links TRBV11-2 with TRBJ1-5; tentative D call: TRBD1 (5 bases). The CDR3 nucleotides are TGTGCCAGCAGCTTAGGACGACAGAATCAGCCCCAGCATTTT. Its protein is CASSLGRQNQPQHF.